This T cell receptor beta chain was identified during a study of blood T cell repertoires in COVID-19 (dated by TCRdb to about 2020). A note on the overall study: Samples from collaborators originated in the United States, Italy and Spain and spanned both the acute and convalescent phases of COVID-19. The prospective study material was composed of cDNA or gDNA derived from T cells, B-cell-depleted T cells, or PBMCs. Subjects who had been exposed to COVID-19, were actively infected with it, or had recovered from it provided the deeply sampled blood TCRbeta repertoires that made up the dataset. The repertoires were made available in a free public database intended to serve as a resource for research on the immune response to SARS-CoV-2. Samples came from the ongoing ImmuneRACE study (first 160 participants) plus 1,254 subjects from 6 global collaborators. The sample metadata nearly always contained a de-identified subject ID, COVID-19 status, age in years and sex. Where HLA class I and class II types were available, the types were taken from metadata supplied by the sample provider, not from assay-based typing.

The study at large found these results: Clinical and demographic metadata were provided uncurated, with the amount varying by source and participant.

In the case of this clone: This receptor's antigen is unknown. No per-base quality is available; no much larger clone lies one base away.

Clipping removes 6 bases from V and 4 bases from J, with 6 as the unmatched junction base count. CDR1 LNHDA and CDR2 SQIVND are derived from the germline V gene (reference sequence). From its cysteine to its phenylalanine, the CDR3 spans 14 amino acids. Of the read, only the CDR3 DNA is kept; its 42 bases are in frame from base 1. TCRbeta CDR3 regions were amplified from genomic DNA using the immunoSEQ Assay, a bias-controlled multiplex PCR. On the authors' methods: Nucleated cell counts per sample were estimated from amplification of reference gene primers within the assay. To quantify the absolute abundance of each unique TCRbeta CDR3 rearrangement, sequence reads were collapsed and filtered. Productive Simpson clonality was computed per sample as the square root of Simpson's diversity index over productive rearrangements. TCRdb's version of the immuneACCESS table is confined to in-frame rearrangements and falls short of the full clone set. An unresolved V gene accounts for under half of the shortfall where checked; the remainder is of unknown origin. V and J calls and clone size are given by that table; D and trimming were obtained from the DNA. The sample table contains approximately 500,000 clones; only one count was recorded for 85% to 90% of them. The ten largest clones represent over 0.7% of the sample.

One collaborating source in Seattle enrolled patients during active infection and followed them longitudinally through the course of disease. Each collaborating institution followed its own protocols to collect whole blood in K2EDTA tubes. For TCRbeta analysis, collaborator samples were shipped as frozen whole blood, as isolated PBMCs, or as DNA extracted from either sample type. Sequencing was carried out using peripheral blood. The V gene is TRBV19 and the J gene is TRBJ2-5, with 9 junctional bases fitting TRBD1. This TCR came from a man younger than 35 with COVID-19, enrolled during active disease. The CDR3 has the sequence CASSRQGGRETQYF. DNA sequence: TGTGCCAGTAGCCGACAGGGGGGAAGAGAGACCCAGTACTTC.